The 23 T cell receptor beta chains in this list originate from one sample, sequenced in a study of PD-1 blockade in classical Hodgkin lymphoma. Every patient had relapsed following autologous stem cell transplantation, and cohorts differed in brentuximab vedotin exposure. The data were produced by immunoSEQ multiplex PCR, yet TCRdb's version contains in-frame clones alone and is incomplete. The sample contains tens of thousands of clones, roughly 73% of which appear only once. Material: peripheral blood mononuclear cells (PBMCs), obtained at baseline. The receptors were sampled from a human donor with classical Hodgkin lymphoma.

The genes are TRBV27 and TRBJ2-5; 8 bases agree with TRBD1. The J call may be mistaken, given a closer DNA end match to TRBJ2-7. The germline CDR1 and CDR2 sequences are MNHEY and SMNVEV (reference sequence). The CDR3 covers 14 residues. CDR3 protein: CASRNTWTGNEQYF. In DNA, the CDR3 is TGTGCCAGCAGAAACACTTGGACAGGGAACGAGCAGTACTTC.

This chain joins TRBV19 and TRBJ2-6, with a weak D call TRBD1 (5 bases). Germline V gene sequence: CDR1 LNHDA, CDR2 SQIVND (reference sequence). V lost 6 bases and J lost 3, with 12 bases in between. The CDR3 is 15 amino acids. The CDR3 nucleotides read TGTGCCAGTAGGGGGCAGGACCTTGGGGCCAACGTCCTGACTTTC. This sequence encodes CASRGQDLGANVLTF. The full variable domain, rest sourced from reference TRBV19 and TRBJ2-6, is DGGITQSPKYLFRKEGQNVTLSCEQNLNHDAMYWYRQDPGQGLRLIYYSQIVNDFQKGDIAEGYSVSREKKESFPLTVTSAQKNPTAFYLCASRGQDLGANVLTFGAGSRLTVL.

This sequence joins TRBV5-1 and TRBJ1-1; D is unclear. The CDR3 spans 14 residues. The V gene lost 0 bases and the J gene lost 4 bases, with 10 bases spanning the gap. The germline CDR1 and CDR2 sequences are SGHRS and YFSETQ. The CDR3 DNA reads as TGCGCCAGCAGCTTGGTGTCCAGGAGCACTGAAGCTTTCTTT. Its translation: CASSLVSRSTEAFF.

The chain recombines TRBV18 with TRBJ2-1; 7 bases align to TRBD1. The CDR3 sequence is 17 residues long. V gave up 3 bases and J gave up 1 base; unmatched junction bases: 9. Germline values: CDR1 KGHSH, CDR2 LQKENI. The CDR3, as DNA: TGTGCCAGCTCACCCCTCCAGACAGGGATATCCTACAATGAGCAGTTCTTC. Its translation: CASSPLQTGISYNEQFF.

The chain has TRBV2 and TRBJ2-3; D is tentatively TRBD1 or TRBD2 (5 bases each). V was trimmed by 0 bases and J by 2 bases, leaving 9 bases between them. Germline CDR1 and CDR2: SNHLY and FYNNEI. CDR3 size: 15 residues. Written as DNA, the CDR3 is TGTGCCAGCAGTGAAGCAGGGACCCCCACAGATACGCAGTATTTT. Translation: CASSEAGTPTDTQYF. The whole variable domain, filled in from reference TRBV2 and TRBJ2-3, reads EPEVTQTPSHQVTQMGQEVILRCVPISNHLYFYWYRQILGQKVEFLVSFYNNEISEKSEIFDDQFSVERPDGSNFTLKIRSTKLEDSAMYFCASSEAGTPTDTQYFGPGTRLTVL.

The chain recombines TRBV6-5 with TRBJ1-2; TRBD1 is a possible D gene (6 bases). The germline V gene has CDR1 MNHEY and CDR2 SVGAGI. The V and J ends lost 5 bases and 7 bases respectively, with 20 bases between them. The CDR3 is made up of 15 amino acids. CDR3 coding DNA: TGTGCCAGCAGTAACCAGAGACAGGAGGAAGGTGGCTACACCTTC. Translated, it gives CASSNQRQEEGGYTF.

The chain recombines TRBV6-4 with TRBJ2-6, with 10 nucleotides matching TRBD1. CDR1 is MRHNA and CDR2 is SNTAGT in the germline V gene. The V gene end was trimmed by 1 base and the J gene end by 0 bases; junction bases not matched to a gene: 12. There are 21 residues in the CDR3. As DNA, the CDR3 is TGTGCCAGCAGTGACTTACCGGGACAGGGGTCATCAAACTCTGGGGCCAACGTCCTGACTTTC. Protein sequence: CASSDLPGQGSSNSGANVLTF.

J is TRBJ2-2 and V is TRBV5-1; D might be TRBD2 (5 bases). Trimming took off 4 bases at V and 0 bases at J, with 16 bases between the two ends. The germline V gene encodes CDR1 SGHRS and CDR2 YFSETQ. The CDR3 is 17 amino acids. The CDR3 sequence: CASSRGHGETNTGELFF. CDR3 sequence (DNA): TGCGCCAGCAGCCGAGGGCACGGCGAAACGAACACCGGGGAGCTGTTTTTT.

The V and J genes are TRBV29-1 and TRBJ2-1; D could derive from TRBD1 or TRBD2 (5 bases each). Trimming left V 3 bases short and J 9 bases short, with 12 bases between. The CDR3 totals 12 residues. Germline V gene sequence: CDR1 SQVTM, CDR2 ANQGSEA. In DNA form, the CDR3 reads TGCAGCGTTGATCCAGGGAGTGCTGAGCAGTTCTTC. Translating gives CSVDPGSAEQFF.

V usage is TRBV2 and J usage is TRBJ1-4; D is perhaps TRBD1 (5 bases). Germline lookup yields CDR1 SNHLY and CDR2 FYNNEI. This CDR3 is built from 13 residues. V lost 8 bases to trimming and J lost 7 bases, with 14 bases between them. The CDR3 here is CASLGTAFEKLFF. CDR3 in DNA: TGTGCCAGCCTCGGGACGGCTTTTGAAAAACTGTTTTTT.

The chain joins TRBV28 to TRBJ2-3; 11 bases align to TRBD2. Germline CDR1 and CDR2: MDHEN and SYDVKM. The junction had 4 bases not matched to a gene; V was cut back by 6 bases and J by 5 bases. The CDR3 is made up of 14 amino acids. Written as DNA, the CDR3 is TGTGCCAGCAGGATAGGGACTAGCGGAGATACGCAGTATTTT. It translates to CASRIGTSGDTQYF.

The chain uses TRBV6-6 and TRBJ2-7, with D unresolved. Looked up from germline, CDR1 is MNHNY and CDR2 is SVGAGI (reference sequence). With 4 bases removed from V and 3 bases from J, the gap between germline ends came to 13 bases. The CDR3 loop spans 14 amino acids. The CDR3 is CASSFLAKDYEQYF. Written as DNA, the CDR3 is TGTGCCAGCAGTTTTCTTGCTAAGGACTACGAGCAGTACTTC.

The rearrangement uses TRBV29-1 and TRBJ2-3; 9 nucleotides match TRBD1. V lost 8 bases, J lost 4 bases, and 7 bases stayed unmatched. The CDR3 is 13 amino acids. CDR1 is SQVTM, CDR2 ANQGSEA, per germline. CDR3 region: CSLRQGGADTQYF. The CDR3 nucleotides read TGCAGCCTTCGACAGGGGGGAGCAGATACGCAGTATTTT.

The J gene is TRBJ1-3, the V gene TRBV11-2; D is ambiguous. Germline V lookup: CDR1 SGHAT, CDR2 FQNNGV. The CDR3 runs to 15 residues. V gave up 3 bases and J gave up 0 bases, with 9 bases separating them. Here the CDR3 reads CASSLDPSSGNTIYF. The CDR3 bases are TGTGCCAGCAGCTTGGACCCAAGCTCTGGAAACACCATATATTTT.

This chain links TRBV7-9 with TRBJ1-5; TRBD1 agrees at 10 bases. The CDR3 is 14 amino acids. CDR1 is SEHNR and CDR2 is FQNEAQ in the germline V gene (reference sequence). After removal of 5 bases from V and 5 bases from J, the junction contained 3 bases not matched to a gene. The CDR3 DNA reads TGTGCCAGCAGCGGACAGGGGGGGGATCAGCCCCAGCATTTT. Translating gives CASSGQGGDQPQHF.

This clone counts as medium-sized. The rearrangement links TRBV6-5 to TRBJ2-5; 10 bases map to TRBD1. The CDR3 has 14 amino acids. CDR1 is MNHEY and CDR2 is SVGAGI in the germline V gene. With 4 bases clipped from V and 5 bases from J, the junction kept 4 bases outside the gene matches. CDR3 region: CASSWGQGQETQYF. In DNA, the CDR3 is TGTGCCAGCAGTTGGGGACAGGGGCAGGAGACCCAGTACTTC.

This chain links TRBV18 with TRBJ2-7, with unresolved D. The V gene lost 2 bases and the J gene lost 0 bases, with 8 bases spanning the gap. CDR1 is KGHSH and CDR2 is LQKENI in the germline V gene. This CDR3 spans 14 amino acids. CDR3 in DNA: TGTGCCAGCTCACCAGAGGTAAGCTCCTACGAGCAGTACTTC. This gives the protein CASSPEVSSYEQYF.

The chain has TRBV6-1 and TRBJ1-2; D not certain. The length of the CDR3 is 12 residues. Germline lookup yields CDR1 MNHNS and CDR2 SASEGT. Deletions cut 5 bases from V and 5 bases from J, with 9 bases between. In DNA form, the CDR3 reads TGTGCCAGCAGTTGGCCACGTTATGGCTACACCTTC. This encodes CASSWPRYGYTF.

This chain uses TRBV4-1 with TRBJ2-1, with D uncertain. This CDR3 contains 16 residues. Germline CDR1 reads MGHRA; CDR2 reads YSYEKL. Trimming took 1 base from V and 8 from J, leaving 18 bases between them. CDR3 nucleotide sequence: TGCGCCAGCAGCCAAGTCGCCATAGGGTTCGTGGATGAGCAGTTCTTC. Amino acids: CASSQVAIGFVDEQFF.

This sequence joins TRBV25-1 and TRBJ1-4; D gene ambiguous. The germline gives CDR1 MGHDK, CDR2 SYGVNS. The CDR3 contains 13 residues. V was clipped by 2 bases and J by 8 bases, with 9 bases between them. The CDR3 DNA sequence: TGTGCCAGCAGTGAACCCGGGAGGGAAAAACTGTTTTTT. Its translation: CASSEPGREKLFF.

The chain couples TRBV4-1 to TRBJ2-4, with TRBD2 as a possible D gene (6 bases). V lost 0 bases, J lost 6 bases, and 12 bases lay in between. CDR1 and CDR2 (germline): MGHRA, YSYEKL. This CDR3 contains 15 residues. The CDR3 region is CASSQETRVGNIQYF. For the CDR3, the DNA is TGCGCCAGCAGCCAAGAGACTAGGGTTGGAAACATTCAGTACTTC.

The chain recombines TRBV5-4 with TRBJ2-5; no clear D. The CDR3 covers 14 residues. V was shortened by 0 bases and J by 5 bases, with 11 bases between the two germline ends. Germline values: CDR1 SGHNT, CDR2 YYREEE (reference sequence). CDR3 nucleotide sequence: TGTGCCAGCAGCTTGGGTGGCCCATTGGAGACCCAGTACTTC. Its translation is CASSLGGPLETQYF.

This chain joins TRBV6-6 and TRBJ2-7, with a weak D call TRBD1 (6 bases). The CDR3 loop spans 14 amino acids. In germline, CDR1 is MNHNY, CDR2 SVGAGI (reference sequence). V gave up 0 bases and J gave up 5 bases, with 11 bases separating them. CDR3: CASSYSQGTHEQYF. DNA for the CDR3: TGTGCCAGCAGTTACTCACAGGGTACGCACGAGCAGTACTTC.